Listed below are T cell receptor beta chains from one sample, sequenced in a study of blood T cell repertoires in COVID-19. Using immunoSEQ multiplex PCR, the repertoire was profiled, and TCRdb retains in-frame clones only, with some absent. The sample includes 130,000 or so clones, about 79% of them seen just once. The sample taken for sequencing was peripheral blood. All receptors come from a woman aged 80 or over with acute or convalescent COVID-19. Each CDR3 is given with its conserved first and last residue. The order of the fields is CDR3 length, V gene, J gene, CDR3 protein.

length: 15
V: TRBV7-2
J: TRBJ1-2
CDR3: CASSLSSDRYYGYTF

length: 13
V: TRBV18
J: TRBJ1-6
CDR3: CASSDRENSPLHF

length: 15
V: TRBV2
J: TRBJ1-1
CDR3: CASRPRTGESTEAFF

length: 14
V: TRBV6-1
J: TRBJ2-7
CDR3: CASSEVQQSYEQYF

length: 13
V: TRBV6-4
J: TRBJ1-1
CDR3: CASSVDRDTEAFF

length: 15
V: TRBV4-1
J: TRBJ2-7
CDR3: CASSQVTAQGGEQYF

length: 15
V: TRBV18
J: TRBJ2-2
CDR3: CASSPGTPDTGELFF

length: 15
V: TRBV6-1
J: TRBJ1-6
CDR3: CASSEAGTGNSPLHF

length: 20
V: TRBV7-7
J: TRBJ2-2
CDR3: CASSLAAGGRSGLNTGELFF

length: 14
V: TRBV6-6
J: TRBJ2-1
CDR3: CASSYSGTSNEQFF

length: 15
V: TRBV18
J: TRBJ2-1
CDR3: CASLPRTGSYNEQFF

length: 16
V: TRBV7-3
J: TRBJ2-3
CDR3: CASSLSPSVRADTQYF

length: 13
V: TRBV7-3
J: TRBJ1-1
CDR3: CASSSERNTEAFF

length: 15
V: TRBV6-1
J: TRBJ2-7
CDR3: CASSEATGFFHEQYF

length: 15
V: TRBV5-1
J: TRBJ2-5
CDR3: CASSFEGTVQETQYF

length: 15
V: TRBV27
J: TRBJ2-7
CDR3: CASSLSRQFSYEQYF

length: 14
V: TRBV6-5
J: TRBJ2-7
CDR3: CASTQIGSHYEQYF

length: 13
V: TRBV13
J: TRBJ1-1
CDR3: CASRRTGLREAFF

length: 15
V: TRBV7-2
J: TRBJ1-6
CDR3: CASSLLGQNNSPLHF

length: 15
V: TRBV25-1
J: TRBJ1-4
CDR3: CASSGLDRGGEKLFF

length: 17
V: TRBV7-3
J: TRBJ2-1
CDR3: CASSPGQGGGGVDEQFF

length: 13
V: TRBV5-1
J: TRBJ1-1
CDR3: CASSLGAGREAFF

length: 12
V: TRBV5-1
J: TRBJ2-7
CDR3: CASSWDNNEQYF

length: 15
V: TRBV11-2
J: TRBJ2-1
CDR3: CASSFTSGGAGEQFF

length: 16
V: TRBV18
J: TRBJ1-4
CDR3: CASSPRAPLGNEKLFF

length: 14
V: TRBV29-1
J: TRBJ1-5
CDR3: CSVRTQNSNQPQHF

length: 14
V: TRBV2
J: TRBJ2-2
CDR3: CASSVSQNTGELFF

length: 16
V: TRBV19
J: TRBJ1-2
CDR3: CASSPLLQAIPYGYTF

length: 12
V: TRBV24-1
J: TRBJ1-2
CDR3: CATSQGVGGYTF

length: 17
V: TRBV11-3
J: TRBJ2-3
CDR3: CASSPGLAGGSGDTQYF

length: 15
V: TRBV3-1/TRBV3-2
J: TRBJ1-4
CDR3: CASSQATGVHEKLFF

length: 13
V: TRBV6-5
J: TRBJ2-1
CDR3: CASIGQTYNEQFF

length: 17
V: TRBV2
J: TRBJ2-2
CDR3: CASSEGSVAPNTGELFF

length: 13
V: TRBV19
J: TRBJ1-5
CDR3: CASSQGHNQPQHF

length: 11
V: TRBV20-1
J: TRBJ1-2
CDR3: CSARDRVGYTF

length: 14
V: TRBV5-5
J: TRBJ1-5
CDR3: CASSLAAQNQPQHF

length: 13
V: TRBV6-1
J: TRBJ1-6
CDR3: CASSDLPNLPLHF

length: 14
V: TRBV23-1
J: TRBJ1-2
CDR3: CASSQLTGVYGYTF

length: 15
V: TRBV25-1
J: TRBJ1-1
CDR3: CASSKGGQGNTEAFF

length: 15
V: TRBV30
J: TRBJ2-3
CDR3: CAWSLSLAGPDTQYF

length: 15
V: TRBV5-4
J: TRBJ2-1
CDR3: CASSLWPKGGDEQFF

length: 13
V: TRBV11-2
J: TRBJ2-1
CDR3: CASTPNPGNEQFF

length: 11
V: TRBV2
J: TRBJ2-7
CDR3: CASSYRDEQYF

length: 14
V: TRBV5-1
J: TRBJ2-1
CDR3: CASNLWTGNNEQFF

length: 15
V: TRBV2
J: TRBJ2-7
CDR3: CASSEATGETYEQYF

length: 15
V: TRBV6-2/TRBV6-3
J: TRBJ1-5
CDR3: CASSYRAGLSQPQHF

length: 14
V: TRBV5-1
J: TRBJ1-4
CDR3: CASSFSGINEKLFF

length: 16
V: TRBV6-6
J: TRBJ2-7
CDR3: CASSRTGDFISYEQYF

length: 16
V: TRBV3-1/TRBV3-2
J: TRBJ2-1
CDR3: CASSQDRGGDYNEQFF

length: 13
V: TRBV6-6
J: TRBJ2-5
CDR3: CASTRQGGETQYF

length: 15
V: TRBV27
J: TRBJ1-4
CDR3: CASSSLRGYGEKLFF

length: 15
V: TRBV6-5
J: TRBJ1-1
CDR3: CASSYYAQGNTEAFF

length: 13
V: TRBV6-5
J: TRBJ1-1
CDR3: CASNFREATEAFF

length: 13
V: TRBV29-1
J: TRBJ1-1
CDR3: CSGGQGANTEAFF

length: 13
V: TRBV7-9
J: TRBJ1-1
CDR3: CASSQTRTGRAFF